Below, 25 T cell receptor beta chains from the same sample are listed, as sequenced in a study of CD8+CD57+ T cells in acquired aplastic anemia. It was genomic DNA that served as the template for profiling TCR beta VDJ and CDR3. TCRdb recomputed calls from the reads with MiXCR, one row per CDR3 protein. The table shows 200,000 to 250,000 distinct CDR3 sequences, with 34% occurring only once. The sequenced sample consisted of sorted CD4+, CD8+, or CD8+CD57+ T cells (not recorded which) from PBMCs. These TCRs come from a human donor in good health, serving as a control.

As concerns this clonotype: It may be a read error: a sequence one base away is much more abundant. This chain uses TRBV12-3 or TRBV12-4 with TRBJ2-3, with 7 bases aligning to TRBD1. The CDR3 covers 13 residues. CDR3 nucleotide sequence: TGTGCCAGCCGTCTATTAAGGACAGGTACGCAGTATTTT. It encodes CASRLLRTGTQYF.

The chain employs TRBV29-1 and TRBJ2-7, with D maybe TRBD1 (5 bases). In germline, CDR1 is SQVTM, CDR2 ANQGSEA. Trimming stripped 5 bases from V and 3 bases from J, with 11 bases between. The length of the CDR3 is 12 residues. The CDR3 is CSVSGQGYEQYF. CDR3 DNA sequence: TGCAGCGTTTCGGGTCAGGGCTACGAGCAGTACTTC.

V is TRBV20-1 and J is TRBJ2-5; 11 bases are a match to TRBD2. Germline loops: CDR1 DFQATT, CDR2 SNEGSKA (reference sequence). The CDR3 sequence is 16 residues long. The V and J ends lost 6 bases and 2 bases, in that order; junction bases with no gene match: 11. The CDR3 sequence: CSARASGGPGQETQYF. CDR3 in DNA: TGCAGTGCCCGGGCTAGCGGGGGGCCGGGTCAAGAGACCCAGTACTTC.

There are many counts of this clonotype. CDR3 in DNA: TGTGCCTGGAGTCAGGTGGTACCCCTAGACTATGGCTACACCTTC. Its protein is CAWSQVVPLDYGYTF. The chain is built from TRBV30 and TRBJ1-2; D is undetermined. V was cut by 2 bases and J by 3 bases, with 16 bases left in between. This CDR3 is 15 amino acids long. CDR1 and CDR2 from the germline V gene are GTSNPN and SVGIG (reference sequence).

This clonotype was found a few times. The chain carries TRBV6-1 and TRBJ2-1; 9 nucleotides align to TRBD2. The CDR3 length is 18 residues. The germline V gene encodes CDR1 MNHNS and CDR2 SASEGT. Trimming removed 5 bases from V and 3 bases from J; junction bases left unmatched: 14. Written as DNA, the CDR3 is TGTGCCAGCAGTAATATCTTTAAGGCTAGCGGGGACTACAATGAGCAGTTCTTC. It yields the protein CASSNIFKASGDYNEQFF.

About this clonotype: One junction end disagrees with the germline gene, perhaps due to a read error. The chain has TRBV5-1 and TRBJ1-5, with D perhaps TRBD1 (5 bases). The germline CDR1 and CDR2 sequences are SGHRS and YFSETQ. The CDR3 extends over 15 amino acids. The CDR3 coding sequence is TGCGCCAGCAGCTGGGGGTCAGGAGGGAATCGGCCCCAGCATTTT. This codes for CASSWGSGGNRPQHF.

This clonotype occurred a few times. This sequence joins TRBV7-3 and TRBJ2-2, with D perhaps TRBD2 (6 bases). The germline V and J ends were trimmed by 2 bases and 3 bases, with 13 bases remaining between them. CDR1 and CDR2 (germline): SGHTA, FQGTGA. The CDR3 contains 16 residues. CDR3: CASSLVGGGDTGELFF. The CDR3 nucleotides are TGTGCCAGCAGCTTAGTTGGGGGAGGCGACACCGGGGAGCTGTTTTTT.

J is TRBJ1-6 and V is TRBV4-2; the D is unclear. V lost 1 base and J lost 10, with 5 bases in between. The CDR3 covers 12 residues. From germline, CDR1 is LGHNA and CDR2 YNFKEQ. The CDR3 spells CASSQGVSPLHF. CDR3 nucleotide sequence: TGTGCCAGCAGCCAAGGAGTCTCACCCCTCCACTTT.

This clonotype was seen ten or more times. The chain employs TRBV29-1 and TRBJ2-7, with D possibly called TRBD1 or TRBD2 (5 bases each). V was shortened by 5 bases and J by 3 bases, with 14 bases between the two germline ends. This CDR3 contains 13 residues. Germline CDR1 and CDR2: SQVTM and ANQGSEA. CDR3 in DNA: TGCAGCGTTTTCGGGACGCAGAACTACGAGCAGTACTTC. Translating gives CSVFGTQNYEQYF.

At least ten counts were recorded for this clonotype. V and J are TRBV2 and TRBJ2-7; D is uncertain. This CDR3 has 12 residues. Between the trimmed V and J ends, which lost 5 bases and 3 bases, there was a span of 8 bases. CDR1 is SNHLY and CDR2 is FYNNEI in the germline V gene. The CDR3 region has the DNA TGTGCCAGCAGTCGAGTATACTACGAGCAGTACTTC. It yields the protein CASSRVYYEQYF. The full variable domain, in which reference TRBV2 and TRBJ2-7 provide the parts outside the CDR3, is EPEVTQTPSHQVTQMGQEVILRCVPISNHLYFYWYRQILGQKVEFLVSFYNNEISEKSEIFDDQFSVERPDGSNFTLKIRSTKLEDSAMYFCASSRVYYEQYFGPGTRLTVT.

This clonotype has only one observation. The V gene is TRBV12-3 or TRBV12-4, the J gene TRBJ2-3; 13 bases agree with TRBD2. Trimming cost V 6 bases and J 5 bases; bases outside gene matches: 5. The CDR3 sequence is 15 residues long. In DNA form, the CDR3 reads TGTGCCAGCAGACTAGCGGGGGGGCGGATAGATACGCAGTATTTT. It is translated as CASRLAGGRIDTQYF.

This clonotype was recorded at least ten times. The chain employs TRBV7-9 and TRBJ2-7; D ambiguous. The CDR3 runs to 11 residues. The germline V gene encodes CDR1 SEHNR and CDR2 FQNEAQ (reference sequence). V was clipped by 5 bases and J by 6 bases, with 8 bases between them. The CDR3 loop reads CASSRGFEQYF. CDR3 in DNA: TGTGCCAGCAGCCGAGGTTTCGAGCAGTACTTC.

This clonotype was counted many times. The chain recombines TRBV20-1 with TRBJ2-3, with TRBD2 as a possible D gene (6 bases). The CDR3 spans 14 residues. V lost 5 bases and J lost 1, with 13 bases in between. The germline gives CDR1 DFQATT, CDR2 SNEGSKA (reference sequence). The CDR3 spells CSAWRGRRTDTQYF. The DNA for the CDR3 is TGCAGTGCTTGGCGGGGTCGGCGCACAGATACGCAGTATTTT.

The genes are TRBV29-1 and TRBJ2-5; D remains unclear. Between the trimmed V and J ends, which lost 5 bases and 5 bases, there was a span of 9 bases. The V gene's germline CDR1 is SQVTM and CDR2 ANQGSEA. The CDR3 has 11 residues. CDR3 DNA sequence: TGCAGCGTTAGACAATCGGAGACCCAGTACTTC. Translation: CSVRQSETQYF.

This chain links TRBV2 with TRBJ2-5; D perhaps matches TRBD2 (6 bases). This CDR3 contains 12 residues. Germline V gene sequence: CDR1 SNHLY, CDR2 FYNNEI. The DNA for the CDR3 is TGTGCTGCCCGAACGGGGGTGGAGACCCAGTACTTC. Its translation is CAARTGVETQYF.

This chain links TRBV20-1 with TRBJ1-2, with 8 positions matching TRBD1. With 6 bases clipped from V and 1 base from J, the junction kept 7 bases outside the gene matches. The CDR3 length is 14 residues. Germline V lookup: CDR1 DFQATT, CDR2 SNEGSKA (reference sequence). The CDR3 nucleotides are TGCAGTGCAACTGGGACAGGAGATAACTATGGCTACACCTTC. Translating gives CSATGTGDNYGYTF.

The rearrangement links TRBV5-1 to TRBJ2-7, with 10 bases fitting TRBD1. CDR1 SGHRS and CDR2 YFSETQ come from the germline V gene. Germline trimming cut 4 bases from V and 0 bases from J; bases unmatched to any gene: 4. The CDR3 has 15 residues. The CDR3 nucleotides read TGCGCCAGCAGCCGGGACAGGGGAAACTCCTACGAGCAGTACTTC. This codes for CASSRDRGNSYEQYF.

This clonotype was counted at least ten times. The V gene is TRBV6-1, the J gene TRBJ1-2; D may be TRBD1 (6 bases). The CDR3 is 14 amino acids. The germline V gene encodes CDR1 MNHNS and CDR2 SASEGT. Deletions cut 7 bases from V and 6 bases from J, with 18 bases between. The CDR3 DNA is TGTGCCAGCACAGAGTCCGGGACACTTAATGGCTACACCTTC. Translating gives CASTESGTLNGYTF.

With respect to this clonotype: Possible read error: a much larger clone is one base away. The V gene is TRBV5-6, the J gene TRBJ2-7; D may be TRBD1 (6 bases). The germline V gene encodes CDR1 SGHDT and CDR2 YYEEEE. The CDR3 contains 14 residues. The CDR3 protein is CTSSLAGQTYEQYF. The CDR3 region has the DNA TGTACCAGCAGCTTAGCCGGACAGACGTACGAGCAGTACTTC.

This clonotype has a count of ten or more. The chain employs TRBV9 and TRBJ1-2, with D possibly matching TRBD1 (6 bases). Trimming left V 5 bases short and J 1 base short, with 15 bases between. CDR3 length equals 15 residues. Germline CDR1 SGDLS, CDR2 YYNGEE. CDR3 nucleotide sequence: TGTGCCAGCAGGGGGGCAGCTCCGCATAACTATGGCTACACCTTC. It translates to CASRGAAPHNYGYTF.

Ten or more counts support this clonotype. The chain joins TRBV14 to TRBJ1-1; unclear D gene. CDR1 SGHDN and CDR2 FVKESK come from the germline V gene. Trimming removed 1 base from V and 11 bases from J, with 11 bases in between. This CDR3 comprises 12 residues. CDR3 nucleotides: TGTGCCAGCAGCCAAGCTGTTGGGCTGGCTTTCTTT. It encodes CASSQAVGLAFF.

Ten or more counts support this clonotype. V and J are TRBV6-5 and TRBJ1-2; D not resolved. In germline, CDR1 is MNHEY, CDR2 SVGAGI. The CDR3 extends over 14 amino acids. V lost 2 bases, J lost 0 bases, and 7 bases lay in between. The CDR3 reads CASSYTPANYGYTF. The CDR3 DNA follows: TGTGCCAGCAGTTACACCCCGGCTAACTATGGCTACACCTTC.

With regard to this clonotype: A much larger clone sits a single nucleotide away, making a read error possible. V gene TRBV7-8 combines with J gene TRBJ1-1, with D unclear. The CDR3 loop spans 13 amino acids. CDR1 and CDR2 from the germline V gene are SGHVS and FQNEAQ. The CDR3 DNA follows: TGTGCCAGCAGAACCGGGCAGAACACTGAAGCTTCCTTT. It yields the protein CASRTGQNTEASF.

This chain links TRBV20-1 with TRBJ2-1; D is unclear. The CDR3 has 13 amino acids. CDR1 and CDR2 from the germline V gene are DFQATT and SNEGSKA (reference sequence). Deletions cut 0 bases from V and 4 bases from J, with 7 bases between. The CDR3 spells CSARDPVYNEQFF. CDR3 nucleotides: TGCAGTGCTAGAGATCCAGTATACAATGAGCAGTTCTTC.

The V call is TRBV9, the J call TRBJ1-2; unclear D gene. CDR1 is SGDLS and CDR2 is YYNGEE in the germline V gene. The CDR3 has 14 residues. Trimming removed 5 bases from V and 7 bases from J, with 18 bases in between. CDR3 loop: CASSVGDSSGGYTF. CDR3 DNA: TGTGCCAGCAGTGTCGGCGATTCATCGGGTGGCTACACCTTC.